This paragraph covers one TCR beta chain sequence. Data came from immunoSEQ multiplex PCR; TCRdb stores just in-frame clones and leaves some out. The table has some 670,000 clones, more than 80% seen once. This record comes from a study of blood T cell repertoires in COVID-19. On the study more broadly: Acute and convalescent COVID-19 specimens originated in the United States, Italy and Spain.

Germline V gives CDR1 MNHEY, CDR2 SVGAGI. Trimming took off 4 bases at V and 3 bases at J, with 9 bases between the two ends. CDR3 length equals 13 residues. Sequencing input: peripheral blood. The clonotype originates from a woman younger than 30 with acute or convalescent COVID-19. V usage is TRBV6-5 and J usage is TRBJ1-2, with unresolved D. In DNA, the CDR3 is TGTGCCAGCAGTTCCCTCTTAGACTATGGCTACACCTTC. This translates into CASSSLLDYGYTF.